This note documents a single T cell receptor beta chain sequence. This clonotype was seen at least ten times. The antigen it recognizes is unknown. No base quality information exists; no much larger clone differs at one position. The record originates from a study of T cells in Graves' hyperthyroidism and ophthalmopathy (dated by TCRdb to the late 2010s). For the study in its entirety: Peripheral blood was collected at initial diagnosis, before any treatment. To identify TCR V-J signatures that set the groups apart, the researchers used a discovery cohort of 100 patients, made up of about 44 with Graves' ophthalmopathy and 57 with stable Graves' hyperthyroidism. Whether ophthalmopathy could be predicted prospectively was tested in an independent validation cohort made up of under 20 hyperthyroidism patients plus 17 patients who later progressed to ophthalmopathy. The 95 to 100 discovery patients were randomly split 7:3 into training and test sets. The study also compared thyroid tissue and blood T-cell repertoires from over 5 Graves' hyperthyroidism patients. After blood sampling, hyperthyroidism patients were treated with methimazole at a starting dose of 30 mg daily, and ophthalmopathy patients were treated with high-dose intravenous methylprednisolone. According to the paper, TCR Vbeta CDR3 sequencing was carried out on approximately 140 peripheral blood samples, which came from 40 to 45 ophthalmopathy, around 75 hyperthyroidism and roughly 17 progressor patients. General study outcomes and caveats: Most expanded thyroid clonotypes (frequency above 0.001) were also detected in blood, a finding suggesting that blood repertoires may reflect thyroid immune responses. During validation, the model predicted progression to ophthalmopathy a median of about 6.5 months ahead of onset, with roughly 65% sensitivity and around 72% specificity. In cross-validation, a model built on a 13 V-J signature told ophthalmopathy apart from stable hyperthyroidism with 87.88% sensitivity and 81% to 82% specificity, and in testing the same model reached 80%/75%. No statistical method was used to set the sample size in advance, and investigators knew the group allocation.

Hyperthyroidism patients were newly diagnosed, had a disease duration of under 2 months, and were aged 18 to 65 years. Patients with uncontrolled infections, other autoimmune diseases, pregnancy or lactation were excluded. Diagnoses were based on clinical symptoms, serum thyroxine and TRAb, thyroid ultrasound and orbital computed tomography. Blood from progressor patients was drawn when they were first diagnosed with hyperthyroidism, before any ophthalmopathy symptoms appeared. Ficoll-Paque density gradient centrifugation was used to isolate PBMCs from 8.5 to 10 ml of fresh peripheral blood. Progressor patients were defined as those initially diagnosed with Graves' hyperthyroidism in whom ophthalmopathy developed during follow-up. Trizol reagent was used to extract total RNA, and RNA quality was then checked on an Agilent 2100 Bioanalyzer. Including cysteine and phenylalanine, the CDR3 has 13 amino acids. Of the read, only the CDR3 DNA is kept; its 39 bases are in frame from base 1. The V end loses 0 bases and the J end loses 10 bases, and a stretch of 9 bases separates them. Reading the germline V gene (reference sequence) gives CDR1 LNHDA and CDR2 SQIVND.

The TCR beta CDR3 regions were amplified from RNA transcripts. The first round of RT-PCR for the TCR CDR3 was performed with the HTBI primer set and the Qiagen OneStep RT-PCR kit. A second multiplex PCR round built the libraries, followed by size selection and purification. The libraries were sequenced on an Illumina HiSeq2000 using paired-end 100 bp reads. In the authors' own workflow: Raw data were processed with SOAPnuke, discarding reads with adapters, uncalled bases, mean Phred below 15, or no exact constant-primer or identifier match. COPE v1.2.5 was used to merge the high-quality paired reads, and each unique nucleotide sequence was defined as a clonotype. Clonotypes were aligned to IMGT TRBV, TRBD and TRBJ reference segments using MiTCR v1.1. Only V-J combinations with frequency above 0.0001, covering roughly 99% of repertoires, were analysed. A TCS score was defined as the ratio between F50 (clonal expansion) and ExV (chaos), using BLOSUM62-based TCRdist between CDR3 peptides within each V-J. Welch's t-statistics and random forest reduced 450 to 600 V-J features to 13, which were used in a naive Bayes classifier (R e1071). The public sequencing data were trimmed at Q25 with fastp and processed into clonotypes with MiXCR by TCRdb, which kept only in-frame beta chains. Every CDR3 protein is listed once, alongside the most common genes and DNA of its rows. These V and J calls derive from TCRdb rather than the authors' analysis. The sample has a few hundred thousand distinct CDR3 sequences on record, just over 14% of them singletons. Approximately 12% of the sample comes from the top ten.

This TCR derives from a woman aged 35 to 49 with Graves' hyperthyroidism that later progressed to Graves' ophthalmopathy. The sample consisted of blood. Recombination linked TRBV19 to TRBJ1-4; a confident D gene designation cannot be given. The nucleotide sequence is TGTGCCAGTAGTATAGAGGCGGCAGGAAAACTGTTTTTT. Its translation reads: CASSIEAAGKLFF.